This T cell receptor beta chain was captured in a study of T-cell memory formation after mild COVID-19 (dated by TCRdb to the early 2020s). The study in broad terms: Most TCR sequence clusters were specific to one of the two donors. The cohort was made up of two young adult volunteers, one female and one male, who were previously healthy. T-cell clones expanding and contracting after mild COVID-19 in two donors were tracked by longitudinal TCRalpha and TCRbeta repertoire sequencing. Findings and caveats that apply to the study as a whole: The second-wave clones that peaked on day 37 were not confirmed to be SARS-CoV-2 specific. Some responding clones were detected in pre-infection memory, which suggested that pre-existing cross-reactive memory T cells had joined the SARS-CoV-2 response. Contracting CD4+ clones turned up mainly in the CM and EM memory subsets, whereas EMRA was where CD8+ clones were enriched. Clones that contracted from day 15 to 85 showed balanced CD4/CD8 phenotypes, whereas a second wave of clones that expanded from day 15 to 37 leaned towards CD4+. The study covered only a couple of mild cases, and larger cohorts including severe cases with pre-infection samples were considered necessary.

Ficoll-Paque density gradient centrifugation was the method used to isolate PBMCs. Instrument used: Illumina NovaSeq 6000. Using 5'RACE with constant-segment primers, TCRalpha and TCRbeta cDNA libraries were constructed, with sample barcodes and unique molecular identifiers added in the process. Trizol reagent was used to extract RNA from every sample. Library amplification was performed in two PCR steps, and a second sample barcode and Illumina TruSeq adapters were introduced in the second step. Sequencing of the libraries was done on an Illumina NovaSeq, producing 2 x 150 bp paired-end reads. The original methods were these. With migec v1.2.7, reads were demultiplexed and then collapsed into UMI-guided consensus sequences. Using mixcr v2.1.11, the UMI consensuses were aligned to TRA and TRB V and J templates and assembled into clonotypes. A clonotype was counted as expanded or contracted only if both edgeR and NoisET called the change significant, with noise models trained on biological replicates. For edgeR calls, the thresholds were a false discovery rate-adjusted p below 0.01 and a log2 fold-change of 1. As an exploratory analysis of dynamics, max-normalized trajectories of the 1000 most abundant clonotypes were examined with PCA combined with hierarchical clustering. The CD4 or CD8 phenotype of responding clones was assigned using the separately sequenced CD4+ and CD8+ repertoires. Using fastp trimming at Q25 and MiXCR clonotype assembly, TCRdb reanalyzed the public sequencing data and kept in-frame beta chains. Each record represents a unique CDR3 protein, reported with the most common genes and DNA among its rows. V and J calls and clone size were set by TCRdb, not the authors. This sample lists about 320,000 distinct CDR3 sequences; roughly an eighth were detected once. Under 25% of the sample lies in the top ten.

The CDR3 spans 16 residues, from the cysteine through the valine. Only CDR3 DNA remains: 48 bases, in frame from the first base. This clonotype was detected a few times. This receptor's antigen is unknown. No base quality values were provided; no much bigger clone lies one nucleotide off. This clonotype was sampled from a man aged 18 to 30 who had mild COVID-19 (a few samples of this study predate the infection). The sample titles of this study are shuffled in the database, so cell type and time point are left out; the donor was told from shared clones. Specimen: PBMCs or a T cell subset sorted from them (not recorded which). The sequence is built from TRBV21-1 and TRBJ2-7; the D segment call TRBD1 is taken from the table without a DNA check. TRBV21-1 is marked as a pseudogene. The CDR3 has the sequence CASSEDNGTDWDEQYV. The DNA sequence is given as TGTGCCAGCAGCGAAGACAACGGGACAGACTGGGACGAGCAGTACGTC.